Listed below are T cell receptor beta chains from one sample, sequenced in a study of cytomegalovirus exposure and HLA in healthy donors. TCRdb's copy holds only in-frame clones and misses some; the assay was immunoSEQ multiplex PCR. The table lists about 120,000 clones, roughly three quarters of them singletons, with 1.5% to 2% in the top ten. The sequencing input was PBMCs. The receptor source for this set is a man aged 18-30 years in good health and CMV-seronegative. The CDR3 runs from the conserved cysteine through the conserved F or W. D genes are given only for firm matches. Rows may omit the clone size; those that give it use once, few, many or a size class.

d_gene	abundance	v_gene	j_gene	CDR3nt	CDR3aa
TRBD2	-	TRBV6-5	TRBJ2-7	TGTGCCAGCAGTTACCGGAAAACTAGCGCCTCCTACGAGCAGTACTTC	CASSYRKTSASYEQYF
-	few	TRBV28	TRBJ1-3	TGTGCCAGCCGGGGGGGGGCTCCCTCTGGAAACACCATATATTTT	CASRGGAPSGNTIYF
-	-	TRBV6-1	TRBJ1-1	TGTGCCAGCAATCTTTTAACATCCCCTCCTACTGAAGCTTTCTTT	CASNLLTSPPTEAFF
-	-	TRBV7-9	TRBJ1-3	TGTGCCAGCAGCTCACAGGTCGTATCTGAAAACACCATATATTTT	CASSSQVVSENTIYF
TRBD1	-	TRBV5-6	TRBJ1-2	TGTGCCAGCAGCAGGAGGACAGGGTGGAACTATGGCTACACCTTC	CASSRRTGWNYGYTF
TRBD2	-	TRBV2	TRBJ2-1	TGTGCCAGCAGCGTGACTAGCGGCTACAATGAGCAGTTCTTC	CASSVTSGYNEQFF
TRBD2	-	TRBV5-3	TRBJ2-1	TGTGCCAGAAGCTTGTTCGGGAGGTCCTACAATGAGCAGTTCTTC	CARSLFGRSYNEQFF
-	-	TRBV28	TRBJ2-1	TGTGCCAGCAGTCGGGTTGAGCAGTTCTTC	CASSRVEQFF
-	few	TRBV19	TRBJ2-7	TGTGCCAGTAGTATGCTAACAGCCAACTCCTACGAGCAGTACTTC	CASSMLTANSYEQYF
-	-	TRBV28	TRBJ1-5	TGTGCCAGCACCCTCTTCCCCGGACAGAATAGCAATCAGCCCCAGCATTTT	CASTLFPGQNSNQPQHF
-	-	TRBV10-3	TRBJ2-5	TGTGCCATCAGACCGACTAGAGAAGAGACCCAGTACTTC	CAIRPTREETQYF
TRBD1	-	TRBV7-2	TRBJ1-2	TGTGCCAGCAGGCTGGACAGGACAGGCGGGTGTGGCTACACCTTC	CASRLDRTGGCGYTF
TRBD2	-	TRBV5-1	TRBJ2-3	TGCGCCAGCAGCTTGTCGGGCGGGAGGGCCCTTTTGACAGATACGCAGTATTTT	CASSLSGGRALLTDTQYF
-	-	TRBV6-1	TRBJ2-1	TGTGCCAGCAGGACTCTTCAGTGGGAGCAGTTCTTC	CASRTLQWEQFF
TRBD1	few	TRBV25-1	TRBJ1-2	TGTGCCAGCAGTGAATCGAAGGGGGCCGGCACCTTC	CASSESKGAGTF
-	-	TRBV7-9	TRBJ1-1	TGTGCCAGCAGCCGAGGTAACACTGAAGCTTTCTTT	CASSRGNTEAFF
TRBD2	-	TRBV7-3	TRBJ2-3	TGTGCCAGCAGCGAGGGACTAGCTATCACAGATACGCAGTATTTT	CASSEGLAITDTQYF
-	-	TRBV5-3	TRBJ1-1	TGTGCCAGAAGCTTGCCTCGGGATTCTGACACTGAAGCTTTCTTT	CARSLPRDSDTEAFF
TRBD1	-	TRBV5-1	TRBJ2-3	TGCGCCAGCAGCTTACAGGGGGATACGCAGTATTTT	CASSLQGDTQYF
-	once	TRBV28	TRBJ1-3	TGTGCCAGCAGTTTACCGTCAGGGGAAGGAAACACCATATATTTT	CASSLPSGEGNTIYF
TRBD1	-	TRBV5-1	TRBJ1-6	TGCGCCAGCAGCTTGGCTGTGACAGGGGATTCACCCCTCCACTTT	CASSLAVTGDSPLHF
-	-	TRBV5-1	TRBJ1-2	TGCGCCAGCAGCTTGGCAGGGGAGGGCGAAGATGGCGGCTACACCTTC	CASSLAGEGEDGGYTF
TRBD2	-	TRBV4-2	TRBJ2-7	TGTGCCAGCAGCCAAGATGGGACTAGGTCCTACGAGCAGTACTTC	CASSQDGTRSYEQYF